Listed below are T cell receptor beta chains from one sample, sequenced in a study of human T cells and chemical hapten exposure. TCRdb re-called the RACE reads with MiXCR, one entry per CDR3 protein. The sample lists over 300,000 distinct CDR3 sequences; about 5.1% were seen once. Sample: whole blood, taken in connection with sensitization to the hapten diphenylcyclopropenone (DPC). The receptors shown here come from a woman in her forties or fifties with alopecia areata. Some clones in this sample may be carry-over from other donors' samples. Each CDR3 is given with its conserved first and last residue. A D gene is named only where the DNA matches it firmly. Expanded clones get a size class; other rows say once, few or many, or leave the size out.

j_gene: TRBJ2-1
d_gene: TRBD2
abundance: .
v_gene: TRBV27
CDR3nt: TGTGCCAGCAACGAGAGCGGGGGAAATTACAATGAGCAGTTCTTC
CDR3aa: CASNESGGNYNEQFF

j_gene: TRBJ1-1
d_gene: .
abundance: few
v_gene: TRBV30
CDR3nt: TGTGCCTGGAGTTTGGGGGACGACACTGAAGCTTTCTTT
CDR3aa: CAWSLGDDTEAFF

j_gene: TRBJ2-3
d_gene: TRBD2
abundance: many
v_gene: TRBV5-6
CDR3nt: TGTGCCAGCAGCTTGAGGACTAGCGGGGGGGCCTTAGATACGCAGTATTTT
CDR3aa: CASSLRTSGGALDTQYF

j_gene: TRBJ2-2
d_gene: .
abundance: many
v_gene: TRBV7-2
CDR3nt: TGTGCCAGCAGCCTCACGAAGTATGGGGCTCCCGGGGAGCTGTTTTTT
CDR3aa: CASSLTKYGAPGELFF

j_gene: TRBJ1-5
d_gene: .
abundance: few
v_gene: TRBV6-5
CDR3nt: TGTGCCAGCAGTTACTCCGCTCGAGCAGGGCATCAGCCCCAGCATTTT
CDR3aa: CASSYSARAGHQPQHF

j_gene: TRBJ2-3
d_gene: .
abundance: many
v_gene: TRBV12-3/TRBV12-4
CDR3nt: TGTGCCAGCAGTTCGCGTGGACTCGAGAGCACAGATACGCAGTATTTT
CDR3aa: CASSSRGLESTDTQYF

j_gene: TRBJ2-2
d_gene: .
abundance: many
v_gene: TRBV9
CDR3nt: TGTGCCAGCAGCGTAGAATCACTTGACACCGGGGAGCTGTTTTTT
CDR3aa: CASSVESLDTGELFF

j_gene: TRBJ1-4
d_gene: .
abundance: few
v_gene: TRBV12-5
CDR3nt: TGTGCTAGTGCTAAAAAAGATCATAATGAAAAACTGTTTTTT
CDR3aa: CASAKKDHNEKLFF

j_gene: TRBJ1-2
d_gene: .
abundance: few
v_gene: TRBV6-2/TRBV6-3
CDR3nt: TGTGCCAGCAGTTACTCTGGGGGACGGGCACTTGGCTACACCTTC
CDR3aa: CASSYSGGRALGYTF

j_gene: TRBJ1-4
d_gene: .
abundance: few
v_gene: TRBV5-6
CDR3nt: TGTGCCAGCAGCGTTGCCGGGACAATCGGTTTGGGCGAAAAACTGTTTTTT
CDR3aa: CASSVAGTIGLGEKLFF

j_gene: TRBJ2-7
d_gene: TRBD1
abundance: .
v_gene: TRBV5-1
CDR3nt: TGCGCCAGCAGCCTACGTACCGGGACAGCATACGAGCAGTACTTC
CDR3aa: CASSLRTGTAYEQYF

j_gene: TRBJ1-6
d_gene: TRBD1
abundance: many
v_gene: TRBV4-1
CDR3nt: TGCGCCAGCAGCCAAGCCGGGACAGGGGAGGGCTCCTATAATTCACCCCTCCACTTT
CDR3aa: CASSQAGTGEGSYNSPLHF

j_gene: TRBJ1-2
d_gene: .
abundance: many
v_gene: TRBV20-1
CDR3nt: TGCAGTGCTAACAGGAACTATGGCTACACCTTC
CDR3aa: CSANRNYGYTF

j_gene: TRBJ1-5
d_gene: .
abundance: .
v_gene: TRBV12-3/TRBV12-4
CDR3nt: TGTGCCAGCAGCCCAACCCTAGAAGGGAGACAGCCCCAGCATTTT
CDR3aa: CASSPTLEGRQPQHF

j_gene: TRBJ1-6
d_gene: TRBD1
abundance: .
v_gene: TRBV7-9
CDR3nt: TGTGCCAGCAGCCAACCCCGACAGGGGGATAATTCACCCCTCCACTTT
CDR3aa: CASSQPRQGDNSPLHF

j_gene: TRBJ1-1
d_gene: .
abundance: .
v_gene: TRBV9
CDR3nt: TGTGCCAGCAGCGTAAATGCCCCCGTTGGTCCGGGGCCCACTGAAGCTTTCTTT
CDR3aa: CASSVNAPVGPGPTEAFF

j_gene: TRBJ2-1
d_gene: .
abundance: .
v_gene: TRBV20-1
CDR3nt: TGCAGTGCTAGAGATCGGGACGGGAGTAATGAGCAGTTCTTC
CDR3aa: CSARDRDGSNEQFF

j_gene: TRBJ2-7
d_gene: TRBD1
abundance: many
v_gene: TRBV5-5
CDR3nt: TGTGCCAGCAGCCTCCTCCCCCCGGGACAGAGCGGCGAGCAGTACTTC
CDR3aa: CASSLLPPGQSGEQYF

j_gene: TRBJ1-1
d_gene: .
abundance: many
v_gene: TRBV6-5
CDR3nt: TGTGCCAGCAGAATAAGGGAAGGGAACACTGAAGCTTTCTTT
CDR3aa: CASRIREGNTEAFF

j_gene: TRBJ2-7
d_gene: .
abundance: .
v_gene: TRBV20-1
CDR3nt: TGCAGTGCCGTAAATCCGCTCTACGAGCAGTACTTC
CDR3aa: CSAVNPLYEQYF

j_gene: TRBJ2-2
d_gene: TRBD1
abundance: many
v_gene: TRBV29-1
CDR3nt: TGCAGCGTGGACAGGGGGGTTTTCGCGAACACCGGGGAGCTGTTTTTT
CDR3aa: CSVDRGVFANTGELFF

j_gene: TRBJ2-5
d_gene: TRBD2
abundance: many
v_gene: TRBV5-1
CDR3nt: TGCGCCAGCAGCCCCCTTGATACGGGGGGGCTAGAGACCCAGTACTTC
CDR3aa: CASSPLDTGGLETQYF

j_gene: TRBJ1-6
d_gene: .
abundance: few
v_gene: TRBV10-3
CDR3nt: TGTGCCGCCTCTAGCAGGGACACCGATTCACCCCTCCACTTT
CDR3aa: CAASSRDTDSPLHF

j_gene: TRBJ2-2
d_gene: .
abundance: few
v_gene: TRBV6-5
CDR3nt: TGTGCCAGCAGGCGCCAGGCGGTCAAGGGCACCGGGGAGCTGTTTTTT
CDR3aa: CASRRQAVKGTGELFF

j_gene: TRBJ2-1
d_gene: .
abundance: many
v_gene: TRBV27
CDR3nt: TGTGCCAGCAGTTCCTCGCGGTCCAATGAGCAGTTCTTC
CDR3aa: CASSSSRSNEQFF

j_gene: TRBJ2-1
d_gene: TRBD2
abundance: many
v_gene: TRBV10-3
CDR3nt: TGTGCCATCGGACTAGCGGGAGCGTGGGAGCAGTTCTTC
CDR3aa: CAIGLAGAWEQFF

j_gene: TRBJ2-3
d_gene: TRBD2
abundance: .
v_gene: TRBV29-1
CDR3nt: TGCAGCATCCCTACTAGCGGGGGCTATTCAGATACGCAGTATTTT
CDR3aa: CSIPTSGGYSDTQYF